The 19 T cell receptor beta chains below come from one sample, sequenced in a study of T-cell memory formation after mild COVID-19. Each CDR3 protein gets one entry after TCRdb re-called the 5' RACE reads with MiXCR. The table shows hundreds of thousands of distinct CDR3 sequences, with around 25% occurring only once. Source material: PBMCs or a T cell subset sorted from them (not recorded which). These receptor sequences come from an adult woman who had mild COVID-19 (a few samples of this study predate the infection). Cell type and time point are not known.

The CDR3 loop is CASSPRADSNQPQHF. The DNA for the CDR3 is TGTGCCAGCTCACCACGGGCAGATAGCAATCAGCCCCAGCATTTT. This chain links TRBV18 with TRBJ1-5; D is unresolved. The CDR3 covers 15 residues. V was cut by 1 base and J by 0 bases, with 7 bases left in between. The germline gives CDR1 KGHSH, CDR2 LQKENI.

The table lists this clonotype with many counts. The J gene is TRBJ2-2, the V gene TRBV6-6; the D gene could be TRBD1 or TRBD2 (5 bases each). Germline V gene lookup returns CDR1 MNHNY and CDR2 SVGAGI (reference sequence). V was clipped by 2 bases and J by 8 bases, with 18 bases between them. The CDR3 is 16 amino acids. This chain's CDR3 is CASSYPGRALLGELFF. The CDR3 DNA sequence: TGTGCCAGCAGTTACCCGGGGCGCGCTCTGCTAGGGGAGCTGTTTTTT.

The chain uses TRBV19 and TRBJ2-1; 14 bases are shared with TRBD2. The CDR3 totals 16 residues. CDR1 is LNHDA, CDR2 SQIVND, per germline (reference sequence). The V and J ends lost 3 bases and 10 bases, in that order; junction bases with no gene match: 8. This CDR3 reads CASSMGGLAGAGEQFF. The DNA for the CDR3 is TGTGCCAGTAGTATGGGGGGACTAGCGGGAGCCGGCGAGCAGTTCTTC.

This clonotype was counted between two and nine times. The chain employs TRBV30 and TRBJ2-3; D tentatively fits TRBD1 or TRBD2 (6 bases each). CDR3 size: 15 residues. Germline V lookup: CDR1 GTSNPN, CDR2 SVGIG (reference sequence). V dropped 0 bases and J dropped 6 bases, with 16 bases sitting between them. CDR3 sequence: CAWSVWDFQGDTQYF. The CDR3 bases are TGTGCCTGGAGTGTTTGGGACTTCCAGGGGGATACGCAGTATTTT.

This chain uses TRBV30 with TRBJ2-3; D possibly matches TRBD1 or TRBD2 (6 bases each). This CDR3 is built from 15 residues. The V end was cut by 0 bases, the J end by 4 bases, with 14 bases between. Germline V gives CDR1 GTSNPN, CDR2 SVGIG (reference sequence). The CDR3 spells CAWSVGGGSADTQYF. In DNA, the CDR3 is TGTGCCTGGAGTGTCGGAGGGGGATCCGCAGATACGCAGTATTTT.

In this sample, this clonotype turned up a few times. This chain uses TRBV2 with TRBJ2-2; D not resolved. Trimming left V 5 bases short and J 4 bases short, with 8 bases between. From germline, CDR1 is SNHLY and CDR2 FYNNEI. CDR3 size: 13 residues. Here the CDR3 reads CASSTLGTGELFF. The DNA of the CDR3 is TGTGCCAGCAGTACCTTAGGCACCGGGGAGCTGTTTTTT.

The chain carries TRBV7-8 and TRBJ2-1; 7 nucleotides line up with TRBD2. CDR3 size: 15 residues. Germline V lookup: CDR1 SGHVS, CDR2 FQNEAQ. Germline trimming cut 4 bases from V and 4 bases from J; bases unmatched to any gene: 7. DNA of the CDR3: TGTGCCAGCAGCTCCCGGGACTACCCTTACAATGAGCAGTTCTTC. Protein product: CASSSRDYPYNEQFF.

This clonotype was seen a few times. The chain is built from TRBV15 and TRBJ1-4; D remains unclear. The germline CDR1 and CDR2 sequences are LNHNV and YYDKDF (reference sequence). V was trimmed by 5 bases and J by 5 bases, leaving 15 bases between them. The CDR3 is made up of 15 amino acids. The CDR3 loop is CATSLRARPNEKLFF. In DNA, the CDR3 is TGTGCCACCAGCCTTAGAGCGCGTCCCAATGAAAAACTGTTTTTT.

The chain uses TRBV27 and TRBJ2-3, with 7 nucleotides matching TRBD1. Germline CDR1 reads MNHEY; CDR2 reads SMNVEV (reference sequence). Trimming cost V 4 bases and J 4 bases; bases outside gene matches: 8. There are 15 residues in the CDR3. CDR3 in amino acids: CASSWTGVAADTQYF. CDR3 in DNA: TGTGCCAGCAGTTGGACAGGAGTGGCAGCAGATACGCAGTATTTT.

CDR3 protein: CASSYSSFRDYDFTQYF. In DNA form, the CDR3 reads TGTGCCAGCAGTTACTCGAGTTTTCGGGACTACGACTTTACGCAGTATTTT. The rearrangement joins TRBV6-6 to TRBJ2-3, with 7 positions matching TRBD2. Germline CDR1 is MNHNY and CDR2 is SVGAGI (reference sequence). The junction had 14 bases not matched to a gene; V was cut back by 0 bases and J by 8 bases. The CDR3 spans 17 residues.

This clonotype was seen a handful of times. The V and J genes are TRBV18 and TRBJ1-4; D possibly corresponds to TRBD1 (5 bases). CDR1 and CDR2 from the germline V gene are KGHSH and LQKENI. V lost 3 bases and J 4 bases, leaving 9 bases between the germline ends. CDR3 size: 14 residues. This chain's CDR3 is CASSPRQINEKLFF. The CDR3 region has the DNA TGTGCCAGCTCACCGAGACAGATTAATGAAAAACTGTTTTTT.

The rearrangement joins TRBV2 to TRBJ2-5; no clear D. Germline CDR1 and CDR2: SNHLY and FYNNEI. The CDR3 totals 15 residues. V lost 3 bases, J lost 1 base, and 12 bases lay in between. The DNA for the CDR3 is TGTGCCAGCAGTGAGTTTTTAGGATCCCAAGAGACCCAGTACTTC. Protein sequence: CASSEFLGSQETQYF.

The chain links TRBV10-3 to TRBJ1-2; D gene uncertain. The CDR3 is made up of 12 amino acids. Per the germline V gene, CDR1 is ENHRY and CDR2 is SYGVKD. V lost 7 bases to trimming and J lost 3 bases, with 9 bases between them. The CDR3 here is CAIMGSYYGYTF. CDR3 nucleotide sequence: TGTGCCATCATGGGCAGTTACTATGGCTACACCTTC.

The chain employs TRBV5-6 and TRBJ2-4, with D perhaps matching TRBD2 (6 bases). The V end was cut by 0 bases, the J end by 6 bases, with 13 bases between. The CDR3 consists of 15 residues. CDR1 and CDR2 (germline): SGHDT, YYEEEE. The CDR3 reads CASSLAQGGGNIQYF. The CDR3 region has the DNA TGTGCCAGCAGCTTGGCCCAGGGAGGTGGAAACATTCAGTACTTC.

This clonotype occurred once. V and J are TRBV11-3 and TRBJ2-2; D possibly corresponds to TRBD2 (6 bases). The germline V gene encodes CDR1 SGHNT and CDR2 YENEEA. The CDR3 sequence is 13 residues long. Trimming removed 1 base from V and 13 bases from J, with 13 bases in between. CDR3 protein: CASSLAHGSRLFF. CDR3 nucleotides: TGTGCCAGCAGCTTAGCTCACGGGAGCCGGCTGTTTTTT. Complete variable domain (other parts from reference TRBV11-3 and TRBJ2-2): EAGVVQSPRYKIIEKKQPVAFWCNPISGHNTLYWYLQNLGQGPELLIRYENEEAVDDSQLPKDRFSAERLKGVDSTLKIQPAELGDSAVYLCASSLAHGSRLFFGEGSRLTVL.

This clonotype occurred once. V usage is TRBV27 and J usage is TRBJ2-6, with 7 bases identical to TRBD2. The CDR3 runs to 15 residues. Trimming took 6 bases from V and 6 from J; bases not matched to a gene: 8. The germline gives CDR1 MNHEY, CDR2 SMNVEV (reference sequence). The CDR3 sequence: CASSRRGGEANVLTF. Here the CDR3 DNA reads TGTGCCAGCAGCCGCCGGGGAGGGGAGGCCAACGTCCTGACTTTC. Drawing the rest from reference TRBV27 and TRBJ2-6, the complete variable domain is EAQVTQNPRYLITVTGKKLTVTCSQNMNHEYMSWYRQDPGLGLRQIYYSMNVEVTDKGDVPEGYKVSRKEKRNFPLILESPSPNQTSLYFCASSRRGGEANVLTFGAGSRLTVL.

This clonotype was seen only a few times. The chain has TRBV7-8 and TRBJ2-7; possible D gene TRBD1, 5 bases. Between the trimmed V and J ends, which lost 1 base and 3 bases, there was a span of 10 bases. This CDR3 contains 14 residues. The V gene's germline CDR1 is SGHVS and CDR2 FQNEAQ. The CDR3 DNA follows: TGTGCCAGCAGCTTAGAAAGGGGAAACTACGAGCAGTACTTC. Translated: CASSLERGNYEQYF.

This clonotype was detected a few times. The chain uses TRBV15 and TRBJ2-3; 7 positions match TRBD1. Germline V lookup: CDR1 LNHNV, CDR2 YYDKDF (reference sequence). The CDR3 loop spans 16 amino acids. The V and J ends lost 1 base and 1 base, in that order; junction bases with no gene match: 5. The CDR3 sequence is CATSRVQGVGTDTQYF. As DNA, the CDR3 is TGTGCCACCAGCAGAGTTCAGGGGGTCGGCACAGATACGCAGTATTTT.

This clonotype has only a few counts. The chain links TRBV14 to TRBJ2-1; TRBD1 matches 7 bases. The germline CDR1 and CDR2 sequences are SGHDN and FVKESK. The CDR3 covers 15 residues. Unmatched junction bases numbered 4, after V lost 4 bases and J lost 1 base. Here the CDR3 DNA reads TGTGCCAGCAGCCCACCGGGACAGTCCTACAATGAGCAGTTCTTC. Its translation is CASSPPGQSYNEQFF.